These 24 T cell receptor beta chains originate from one sample sequenced in a study of OX40 agonist ivuxolimab in advanced cancers. Profiling relied on immunoSEQ multiplex PCR, and the TCRdb table lists in-frame clones only, not all of them. Seen here are 80,000 to 100,000 clones, 90% to 95% observed once, and the top ten hold around 0.5%. This material consisted of CD4+ or CD8+ T cells sorted from blood, taken in a trial of the OX40 agonist ivuxolimab. These receptors were taken from an adult with an advanced solid tumor such as melanoma, head and neck, liver or kidney cancer.

The chain couples TRBV28 to TRBJ1-1; D ambiguous. V dropped 5 bases and J dropped 0 bases, with 7 bases sitting between them. The CDR3 covers 13 residues. The germline V gene has CDR1 MDHEN and CDR2 SYDVKM. CDR3 region: CASSPEMNTEAFF. Written as DNA, the CDR3 is TGTGCCAGCAGTCCCGAGATGAACACTGAAGCTTTCTTT.

J is TRBJ1-3 and V is TRBV5-1; D is undetermined. Germline lookup yields CDR1 SGHRS and CDR2 YFSETQ. V lost 0 bases and J lost 2, with 9 bases in between. The CDR3 runs to 15 residues. CDR3 DNA sequence: TGCGCCAGCAGCTTGGAACCAGGTACTGGAAACACCATATATTTT. Protein: CASSLEPGTGNTIYF. The complete variable domain, with remaining parts taken from reference TRBV5-1 and TRBJ1-3, reads KAGVTQTPRYLIKTRGQQVTLSCSPISGHRSVSWYQQTPGQGLQFLFEYFSETQRNKGNFPGRFSGRQFSNSRSEMNVSTLELGDSALYLCASSLEPGTGNTIYFGEGSWLTVV.

The genes are TRBV7-3 and TRBJ2-7; 9 positions agree with TRBD2. The CDR3 covers 16 residues. V lost 5 bases and J lost 6; bases outside the gene matches: 14. CDR1 SGHTA and CDR2 FQGTGA come from the germline V gene. The DNA for the CDR3 is TGTGCCAGCAGCCAAACTACACTAGCGGGTCGGGGCGAGCAGTACTTC. Its translation is CASSQTTLAGRGEQYF.

J is TRBJ1-2 and V is TRBV6-7; TRBD1 aligns across 7 bases. TRBV6-7 is given ORF status, its function remaining uncertain. V trimming: 2 bases; J trimming: 4 bases; junction bases outside the gene matches: 10. This CDR3 is 16 amino acids long. The CDR3 region has the DNA TGTGCCAGCAGTTACGCTCCCGACAGGGTATTCTATGGCTACACCTTC. This encodes CASSYAPDRVFYGYTF.

The V call is TRBV6-5, the J call TRBJ2-1; D possibly corresponds to TRBD2 (6 bases). The CDR3 covers 14 residues. The germline gives CDR1 MNHEY, CDR2 SVGAGI. Trimming removed 6 bases at V and 8 bases at J, with 17 bases between. CDR3 residues: CASRYRDLRDEQFF. CDR3 in DNA: TGTGCCAGCAGGTATCGGGACTTGCGGGATGAGCAGTTCTTC.

V and J are TRBV10-3 and TRBJ2-1; D gene uncertain. The CDR3 extends over 12 amino acids. V gave up 4 bases and J gave up 9 bases, with 10 bases separating them. From germline, CDR1 is ENHRY and CDR2 SYGVKD. The CDR3 DNA is TGTGCCATCAGTGCTTCTGTGGGTGAGCAGTTCTTC. Translating it yields CAISASVGEQFF.

The CDR3 is CASSYSGSAATPSTDTQYF. DNA for the CDR3: TGCGCCAGCAGCTACTCGGGTTCTGCGGCAACCCCTAGTACAGATACGCAGTATTTT. The V call is TRBV23-1, the J call TRBJ2-3; D not resolved. TRBV23-1 is known as an ORF, though its function is uncertain. The CDR3 has 19 residues. V lost 6 bases, J lost 3 bases, and 28 bases lay in between.

This clone occurred a few times. The chain recombines TRBV2 with TRBJ1-1, with TRBD1 matching over 7 bases. The germline gives CDR1 SNHLY, CDR2 FYNNEI. The trim removed 6 bases at V and 1 base at J, leaving 2 bases unmatched. This CDR3 is built from 13 residues. The CDR3 reads CASRGTENTEAFF. CDR3 in DNA: TGTGCCAGCAGGGGGACAGAGAACACTGAAGCTTTCTTT. Using reference TRBV2 and TRBJ1-1 for the parts outside the CDR3, the full variable domain is EPEVTQTPSHQVTQMGQEVILRCVPISNHLYFYWYRQILGQKVEFLVSFYNNEISEKSEIFDDQFSVERPDGSNFTLKIRSTKLEDSAMYFCASRGTENTEAFFGQGTRLTVV.

V usage is TRBV11-3 and J usage is TRBJ2-7; D is uncertain. V was cut by 1 base and J by 2 bases, with 12 bases left in between. Germline CDR1 reads SGHNT; CDR2 reads YENEEA. The CDR3 extends over 15 amino acids. The CDR3 reads CASSLGPEPTYEQYF. The CDR3 region has the DNA TGTGCCAGCAGCTTAGGTCCCGAACCCACCTACGAGCAGTACTTC.

This clone was detected once. The chain joins TRBV5-4 to TRBJ1-2, with 9 bases aligning to TRBD1. The CDR3 loop spans 13 amino acids. V gave up 5 bases and J gave up 8 bases; unmatched junction bases: 7. Germline assignment: CDR1 SGHNT and CDR2 YYREEE (reference sequence). CDR3 region: CASSLTGGAGYTF. In nucleotides, the CDR3 is TGTGCCAGCAGTCTAACAGGGGGCGCGGGCTACACCTTC.

The gene calls are TRBV11-2 and TRBJ2-5; D gene ambiguous. Trimming removed 0 bases from V and 5 bases from J, with 4 bases in between. Per the germline V gene, CDR1 is SGHAT and CDR2 is FQNNGV. CDR3 length: 12 amino acids. DNA of the CDR3: TGTGCCAGCAGCTTAGAGGCGGAGACCCAGTACTTC. Translation: CASSLEAETQYF.

This sequence joins TRBV30 and TRBJ2-1; D ambiguous. Trimming removed 0 bases at V and 15 bases at J, with 15 bases between. Germline V gene data show CDR1 as GTSNPN and CDR2 as SVGIG (reference sequence). This CDR3 is built from 12 residues. The CDR3 sequence: CAWSVRTRIGFF. CDR3 nucleotides: TGTGCCTGGAGTGTACGGACGAGAATAGGGTTCTTC.

The chain recombines TRBV15 with TRBJ2-3, with 8 bases that match TRBD1. The CDR3 is made up of 14 amino acids. The germline gives CDR1 LNHNV, CDR2 YYDKDF (reference sequence). With V trimmed by 6 bases and J by 0 bases, 2 bases remained unmatched. The CDR3 DNA reads as TGTGCCACCAGGACAGGGGTTAGCACAGATACGCAGTATTTT. It encodes CATRTGVSTDTQYF.

CDR3 residues: CASSPTSGGAAEQFF. Here the CDR3 DNA reads TGTGCCAGCTCACCGACTAGCGGGGGGGCGGCTGAGCAGTTCTTC. The J gene is TRBJ2-1, the V gene TRBV18; 14 positions agree with TRBD2. CDR1 is KGHSH and CDR2 is LQKENI in the germline V gene. V dropped 3 bases and J dropped 9; count of bases not matched to a gene: 4. CDR3 size: 15 residues.

The chain carries TRBV6-1 and TRBJ1-1, with a weak D call TRBD1 (6 bases). Germline V gene data show CDR1 as MNHNS and CDR2 as SASEGT. The V end lost 2 bases, the J end lost 7 bases, and 11 bases lay between the germline ends. This CDR3 is built from 13 residues. The DNA for the CDR3 is TGTGCCAGCAGTGAATGGGGGCGCGGTGAAGCTTTCTTT. This gives the protein CASSEWGRGEAFF.

This sequence joins TRBV19 and TRBJ1-3, with 9 nucleotides matching TRBD1. The V gene end was trimmed by 6 bases and the J gene end by 2 bases; junction bases not matched to a gene: 5. CDR1 LNHDA and CDR2 SQIVND come from the germline V gene (reference sequence). This CDR3 is built from 15 residues. The CDR3 DNA sequence: TGTGCCAGTAGGAGGGACAGGGAAGCTGGAAACACCATATATTTT. The encoded protein is CASRRDREAGNTIYF. The entire variable domain, with the rest obtained from reference TRBV19 and TRBJ1-3, is as follows: DGGITQSPKYLFRKEGQNVTLSCEQNLNHDAMYWYRQDPGQGLRLIYYSQIVNDFQKGDIAEGYSVSREKKESFPLTVTSAQKNPTAFYLCASRRDREAGNTIYFGEGSWLTVV.

About this clone: The sample contains more than one DNA sequence encoding this CDR3. The chain links TRBV6-5 to TRBJ2-3; D remains unclear. The germline V gene encodes CDR1 MNHEY and CDR2 SVGAGI. This CDR3 has 16 amino acids. The V end lost 0 bases, the J end lost 7 bases, and 17 bases lay between the germline ends. The CDR3 sequence is CASSYSIDPRVNTQYF. CDR3 DNA: TGTGCCAGCAGTTACTCGATAGACCCTCGGGTGAATACGCAGTATTTT.

The V call is TRBV23-1, the J call TRBJ2-1; either TRBD1 or TRBD2 may fit D (5 bases each). TRBV23-1 is an ORF; its function is uncertain. Trimming removed 0 bases from V and 14 bases from J, with 11 bases in between. This CDR3 is 12 amino acids long. CDR3 coding DNA: TGCGCCAGCAGTCAATCAAACCGAGGGGAGTTCTTC. This gives the protein CASSQSNRGEFF.

The chain carries TRBV9 and TRBJ1-1; no firm D call. V was trimmed by 5 bases and J by 10 bases, leaving 15 bases between them. This CDR3 region has 12 residues. Germline V CDR1 and CDR2: SGDLS, YYNGEE. This CDR3 reads CASRGEIGRAFF. The CDR3 DNA reads TGTGCCAGCAGAGGTGAGATAGGACGAGCTTTCTTT.

The chain couples TRBV6-5 to TRBJ2-3; weak D call: TRBD2 (6 bases). Germline V lookup: CDR1 MNHEY, CDR2 SVGAGI. This CDR3 has 15 amino acids. Trimming shortened V by 0 bases and J by 0 bases, and 7 bases separated the two germline ends. CDR3 sequence reads: CASSYSGTSTDTQYF. The CDR3 DNA follows: TGTGCCAGCAGTTACTCCGGGACTAGCACAGATACGCAGTATTTT.

The chain recombines TRBV27 with TRBJ1-1, with D perhaps matching TRBD1 (6 bases). CDR1 is MNHEY and CDR2 is SMNVEV in the germline V gene (reference sequence). The CDR3 consists of 14 residues. The V and J ends lost 7 bases and 5 bases respectively, with 17 bases between them. The CDR3 region is CASNALRGETEAFF. Written as DNA, the CDR3 is TGTGCCAGCAATGCCCTCAGGGGAGAGACTGAAGCTTTCTTT.

The V call is TRBV15, the J call TRBJ2-7; D is possibly TRBD1 or TRBD2 (5 bases each). V was trimmed by 8 bases and J by 2 bases, leaving 16 bases between them. Looked up from germline, CDR1 is LNHNV and CDR2 is YYDKDF (reference sequence). There are 14 residues in the CDR3. The CDR3 bases are TGTGCCACCTCTTGGGGGTCTGAAACCTACGAGCAGTACTTC. Residues: CATSWGSETYEQYF.

V and J are TRBV6-5 and TRBJ2-5; no clear D gene. CDR1 is MNHEY and CDR2 is SVGAGI in the germline V gene. Trimming shortened V by 6 bases and J by 4 bases, and 9 bases separated the two germline ends. The CDR3 has 12 amino acids. The CDR3 loop reads CASSTIGETQYF. The CDR3 region has the DNA TGTGCCAGCAGCACAATCGGAGAGACCCAGTACTTC.

The rearrangement joins TRBV7-8 to TRBJ1-4; D gene ambiguous. CDR3 size: 13 residues. CDR1 is SGHVS and CDR2 is FQNEAQ in the germline V gene. V was trimmed by 5 bases and J by 8 bases, leaving 12 bases between them. The CDR3 is CASSITLGEKLFF. The CDR3 DNA reads TGTGCCAGCAGCATCACTTTAGGAGAAAAACTGTTTTTT. Filled out from reference TRBV7-8 and TRBJ1-4, the complete variable domain reads GAGVSQSPRYKVAKRGQDVALRCDPISGHVSLFWYQQALGQGPEFLTYFQNEAQLDKSGLPSDRFFAERPEGSVSTLKIQRTQQEDSAVYLCASSITLGEKLFFGSGTQLSVL.